The 2 T cell receptor beta chains reported below all come from one sample, sequenced in a study of PD-L1 blockade in urothelial cancer. Time point meaning: pretreatment peripheral blood. Method: immunoSEQ multiplex PCR; TCRdb's copy keeps in-frame clones and lacks some. The data show around 63,000 clones, 80% to 90% seen once. The sample here was PBMCs, taken around atezolizumab (anti-PD-L1) treatment. These receptors were obtained from a man aged 70 or older with urothelial cancer.

This chain joins TRBV10-3 and TRBJ1-2, with 7 nucleotides matching TRBD1. The junction had 7 bases not matched to a gene; V was cut back by 6 bases and J by 3 bases. The CDR3 is 14 residues long. Germline CDR1 is ENHRY and CDR2 is SYGVKD. The CDR3 is CAIRPSGGDYGYTF. CDR3 DNA sequence: TGTGCCATCAGACCTTCAGGGGGTGACTATGGCTACACCTTC.

The J gene is TRBJ2-5, the V gene TRBV9; perhaps TRBD1 as D (5 bases). From germline, CDR1 is SGDLS and CDR2 YYNGEE. CDR3 length: 14 amino acids. V was clipped by 2 bases and J by 1 base, with 9 bases between them. CDR3 loop: CASSVGQGQETQYF. Written as DNA, the CDR3 is TGTGCCAGCAGCGTGGGGCAGGGCCAAGAGACCCAGTACTTC.